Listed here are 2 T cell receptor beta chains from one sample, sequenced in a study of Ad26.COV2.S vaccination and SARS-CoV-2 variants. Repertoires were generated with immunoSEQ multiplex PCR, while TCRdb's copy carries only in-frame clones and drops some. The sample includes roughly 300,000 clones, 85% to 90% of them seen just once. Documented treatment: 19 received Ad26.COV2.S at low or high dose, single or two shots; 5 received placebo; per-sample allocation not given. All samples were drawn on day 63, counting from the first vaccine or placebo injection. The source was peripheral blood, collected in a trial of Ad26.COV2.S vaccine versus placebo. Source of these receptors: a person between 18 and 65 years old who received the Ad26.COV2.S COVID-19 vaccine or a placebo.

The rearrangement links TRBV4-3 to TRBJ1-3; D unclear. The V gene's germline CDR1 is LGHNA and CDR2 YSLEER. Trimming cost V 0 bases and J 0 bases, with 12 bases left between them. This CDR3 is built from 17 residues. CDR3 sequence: CASSQDLNKRSGNTIYF. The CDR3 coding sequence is TGCGCCAGCAGCCAAGATTTGAACAAACGCTCTGGAAACACCATATATTTT.

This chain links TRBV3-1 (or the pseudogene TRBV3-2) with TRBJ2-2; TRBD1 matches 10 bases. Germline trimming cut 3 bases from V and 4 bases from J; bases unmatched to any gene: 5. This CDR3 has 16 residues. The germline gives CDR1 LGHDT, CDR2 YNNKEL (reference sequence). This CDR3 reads CASSQRQGAPTGELFF. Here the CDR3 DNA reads TGTGCCAGCAGCCAGAGACAGGGGGCGCCCACCGGGGAGCTGTTTTTT.